The 20 T cell receptor beta chains below come from one sample, sequenced in a study of T cell responses to AZD1222 COVID-19 vaccine. Using immunoSEQ multiplex PCR, the repertoire was profiled, and TCRdb retains in-frame clones only, with some absent. The table lists around 120,000 clones, around 88% of them singletons. The sequencing here drew on peripheral blood, taken on day 0 of AZD1222 vaccination. The receptors shown here come from an adult in good health.

The rearrangement joins TRBV7-6 to TRBJ2-5, with 7 bases that match TRBD2. CDR1 SGHVS and CDR2 FNYEAQ come from the germline V gene. The length of the CDR3 is 15 residues. J gave up 0 bases and V 3 bases, and 4 bases lay outside the gene matches. The CDR3 region is CASSLGLPYQETQYF. The CDR3 DNA is TGTGCCAGCAGCTTGGGACTACCCTACCAAGAGACCCAGTACTTC.

V gene TRBV18 combines with J gene TRBJ2-5; D might be TRBD1 (6 bases). There are 13 residues in the CDR3. V was pared by 3 bases and J by 2 bases, with 7 bases between. Germline-derived CDR1 and CDR2 are KGHSH and LQKENI. The CDR3 loop is CASSPDRQETQYF. CDR3 DNA: TGTGCCAGCTCACCCGACAGGCAAGAGACCCAGTACTTC.

The V call is TRBV13, the J call TRBJ2-2; 12 nucleotides agree with TRBD2. CDR3 length equals 18 residues. CDR1 and CDR2 from the germline V gene are PRHDT and FYEKMQ (reference sequence). After removal of 5 bases from V and 1 base from J, the junction contained 8 bases not matched to a gene. In DNA, the CDR3 is TGTGCCAGCAGCCTACCCGGACTAGCGGGGAGGAACACCGGGGAGCTGTTTTTT. Translating it yields CASSLPGLAGRNTGELFF.

This sequence joins TRBV6-5 and TRBJ1-1; no definite D call. This CDR3 is built from 15 residues. Germline V gene sequence: CDR1 MNHEY, CDR2 SVGAGI. Trimming took 0 bases from V and 1 from J, leaving 9 bases between them. The CDR3 DNA sequence: TGTGCCAGCAGTTACTCTCCACCCGGGAACACTGAAGCTTTCTTT. Encoded protein: CASSYSPPGNTEAFF.

The genes are TRBV11-2 and TRBJ2-5; the D gene is possibly TRBD2 (6 bases). Trimming stripped 4 bases from V and 2 bases from J, with 14 bases between. Germline CDR1 and CDR2: SGHAT and FQNNGV. The CDR3 consists of 15 residues. The CDR3: CASSSLGGGQETQYF. The CDR3 region has the DNA TGTGCCAGCAGCTCCCTGGGTGGGGGGCAAGAGACCCAGTACTTC.

The rearrangement links TRBV3-1 (or the pseudogene TRBV3-2) to TRBJ1-1, with a weak D call TRBD1 (5 bases). In germline, CDR1 is LGHDT, CDR2 YNNKEL (reference sequence). V was cut by 4 bases and J by 3 bases, with 15 bases left in between. The CDR3 contains 15 residues. CDR3 region: CASSPWDRRDTEAFF. CDR3 bases: TGTGCCAGCAGCCCTTGGGACCGACGGGACACTGAAGCTTTCTTT.

This clone appeared once. The gene calls are TRBV7-2 and TRBJ2-3, with 12 bases matching TRBD1. CDR3 length: 15 residues. The V and J ends lost 7 bases and 3 bases, in that order; junction bases with no gene match: 5. The germline V gene has CDR1 SGHTA and CDR2 FQGNSA. CDR3 loop: CASKGDRGQTDTQYF. CDR3 nucleotides: TGTGCCAGCAAGGGGGACAGGGGGCAAACAGATACGCAGTATTTT.

The chain joins TRBV4-1 to TRBJ1-4; TRBD1 is a possible D gene (5 bases). The CDR3 length is 15 residues. Germline V CDR1 and CDR2: MGHRA, YSYEKL. Trimming shortened V by 4 bases and J by 11 bases, and 20 bases separated the two germline ends. CDR3 DNA sequence: TGCGCCAGCAGCCCAATTTTGAGAGACCCAGGGAAACTGTTTTTT. As protein: CASSPILRDPGKLFF.

This clone has just one count. The V call is TRBV7-9, the J call TRBJ1-1; a weak D match, TRBD1 (6 bases). The CDR3 spans 16 residues. Germline V gives CDR1 SEHNR, CDR2 FQNEAQ (reference sequence). The V gene lost 5 bases and the J gene lost 1 base, with 17 bases spanning the gap. This chain's CDR3 is CASSPPGGRGNTEAFF. In DNA form, the CDR3 reads TGTGCCAGCAGCCCCCCGGGGGGCAGGGGGAACACTGAAGCTTTCTTT.

V is TRBV18 and J is TRBJ2-2, with D tentatively TRBD1 (6 bases). The germline V gene encodes CDR1 KGHSH and CDR2 LQKENI. V lost 3 bases to trimming and J lost 2 bases, with 10 bases between them. This CDR3 comprises 15 residues. The DNA of the CDR3 is TGTGCCAGCTCACCCACCAGGGGAAACACCGGGGAGCTGTTTTTT. It specifies CASSPTRGNTGELFF.

This clone was seen more than once but under ten times. This chain links TRBV29-1 with TRBJ1-2; D is unresolved. The CDR3 runs 16 residues. The V gene's germline CDR1 is SQVTM and CDR2 ANQGSEA. The V and J ends lost 4 bases and 1 base respectively, with 19 bases between them. CDR3 in amino acids: CSVARHGERDNYGYTF. The CDR3 DNA follows: TGCAGCGTTGCGAGACATGGGGAAAGGGATAACTATGGCTACACCTTC.

The J gene is TRBJ2-2, the V gene TRBV6-5; 9 bases are shared with TRBD2. From germline, CDR1 is MNHEY and CDR2 SVGAGI. V trimming: 0 bases; J trimming: 1 base; junction bases outside the gene matches: 0. The CDR3 runs 16 residues. The CDR3 sequence is CASSYSTSGNTGELFF. As DNA, the CDR3 is TGTGCCAGCAGTTACTCGACTAGCGGGAACACCGGGGAGCTGTTTTTT.

V gene TRBV6-5 combines with J gene TRBJ2-3; D is ambiguous. The CDR3 covers 16 residues. Germline CDR1 MNHEY, CDR2 SVGAGI. V shed 4 bases and J shed 6 bases, with 20 bases lying between them. CDR3 region: CASSFTGPPKADTQYF. The CDR3 DNA reads TGTGCCAGCAGTTTCACCGGCCCTCCCAAGGCGGATACGCAGTATTTT.

The J gene is TRBJ2-2, the V gene TRBV5-4; D not certain. Per the germline V gene, CDR1 is SGHNT and CDR2 is YYREEE (reference sequence). This CDR3 is 14 amino acids long. V lost 1 base, J lost 5 bases, and 9 bases lay in between. For the CDR3, the DNA is TGTGCCAGCAGCTTGTCGACAATGACCGGGGAGCTGTTTTTT. It translates to CASSLSTMTGELFF.

This clone was counted once. The chain combines TRBV14 with TRBJ1-2; no firm D call. CDR1 and CDR2 (germline): SGHDN, FVKESK. This CDR3 is 15 amino acids long. Trimming took off 1 base at V and 0 bases at J, with 9 bases between the two ends. CDR3 loop: CASSQADKANYGYTF. The CDR3 DNA is TGTGCCAGCAGCCAAGCCGATAAAGCTAACTATGGCTACACCTTC.

The chain links TRBV4-1 to TRBJ2-2; D is ambiguous. The germline V and J ends were trimmed by 0 bases and 4 bases, with 12 bases remaining between them. The CDR3 contains 16 residues. CDR1 and CDR2 (germline): MGHRA, YSYEKL. The CDR3 loop reads CASSQDRKGRTGELFF. CDR3 DNA: TGCGCCAGCAGCCAAGATAGGAAGGGTCGCACCGGGGAGCTGTTTTTT.

This clone showed up just a few times. The chain recombines TRBV28 with TRBJ2-7; a possible D gene is TRBD1 (6 bases). The germline gives CDR1 MDHEN, CDR2 SYDVKM. Trimming removed 5 bases at V and 2 bases at J, with 13 bases between. CDR3 size: 14 residues. CDR3 amino acids: CASSQLQGPYEQYF. The CDR3 coding sequence is TGTGCCAGCAGTCAACTTCAGGGGCCCTACGAGCAGTACTTC.

This clone has just one count. V gene TRBV5-3 combines with J gene TRBJ1-5; TRBD1 might be the D (6 bases). TRBV5-3 qualifies as an ORF whose function is uncertain. V lost 7 bases to trimming and J lost 5 bases, with 16 bases between them. The CDR3 contains 14 residues. CDR3 amino acids: CARAGGGSDQPQHF. The CDR3 nucleotides are TGTGCCAGAGCGGGGGGCGGGTCGGATCAGCCCCAGCATTTT.

The J gene is TRBJ1-2, the V gene TRBV18, with D uncertain. V lost 0 bases and J 4 bases, leaving 9 bases between the germline ends. CDR1 is KGHSH, CDR2 LQKENI, per germline. The CDR3 is 14 amino acids. The DNA of the CDR3 is TGTGCCAGCTCACCACCTGCGGATCGCTATGGCTACACCTTC. Translated: CASSPPADRYGYTF.

The chain employs TRBV2 and TRBJ2-7; 9 nucleotides agree with TRBD2. Germline V gives CDR1 SNHLY, CDR2 FYNNEI. This CDR3 is 16 amino acids long. The trim removed 6 bases at V and 2 bases at J, leaving 11 bases unmatched. CDR3 region: CASSGERLAAAYEQYF. The CDR3 bases are TGTGCCAGCAGCGGTGAAAGACTAGCGGCGGCCTACGAGCAGTACTTC.